These 26 T cell receptor beta chains came from one sample sequenced in a study of Tregs in tolerant kidney transplant recipients. Related graft donors supplied nonmyeloablative bone marrow transplants, and mixed chimerism was transient. Method: immunoSEQ multiplex PCR; TCRdb's copy keeps in-frame clones and lacks some. The sample data list some 15,000 clones. The sample was CD8+ T cells from blood (PBMCs), taken 6 months after the transplant. Source of these receptors: a human patient who received a combined kidney and bone marrow transplant. Some T cells may be provided by the graft donor.

With respect to this clone: Sequencing ends 3 residues short of the CDR3 end; the germline J gene provides the rest. The V call is TRBV7-8, the J call TRBJ2-3; possibly TRBD1 for D (6 bases). The CDR3 consists of 16 residues. CDR1 is SGHVS and CDR2 is FQNEAQ in the germline V gene. The V end was cut by 5 bases, the J end by 0 bases, with 15 bases between. Partial CDR3 DNA: TGTGCCAGCAGCCCCGGACAGACAACGAGCACAGATACG. Amino acid sequence: CASSPGQTTSTDT. The whole CDR3 is CASSPGQTTSTDTQYF.

To note about this clone: The CDR3 end is not reached by the read, which stops 3 residues before it; the germline J gene fills it in. The genes are TRBV4-1 and TRBJ2-7, with D maybe TRBD1 (5 bases). Trimming pared 1 base from V and 3 bases from J, leaving 10 bases between. The CDR3 is 14 residues long. Germline CDR1 and CDR2: MGHRA and YSYEKL. CDR3 amino acids: CASSQGDRNYEQYF. The covered CDR3 bases are TGCGCCAGCAGCCAAGGCGACAGAAACTACGAG.

With respect to this clone: The read is 3 residues too short to cover the CDR3 end, so that end is filled in from the germline J gene. The chain recombines TRBV27 with TRBJ1-2; D is possibly TRBD1 (6 bases). The germline gives CDR1 MNHEY, CDR2 SMNVEV (reference sequence). This CDR3 comprises 13 residues. V was pared by 0 bases and J by 6 bases, with 8 bases between. The CDR3 protein is CASSLSRGHGYTF. The covered CDR3 bases are TGTGCCAGCAGTTTATCCAGGGGCCATGGC.

A word on this clone: Read sequence stops 3 residues before the CDR3 end, and the germline J gene provides the missing end. The chain joins TRBV2 to TRBJ2-2; 13 bases agree with TRBD2. Germline CDR1 is SNHLY and CDR2 is FYNNEI. This CDR3 spans 16 amino acids. After removal of 9 bases from V and 0 bases from J, the junction contained 4 bases not matched to a gene. CDR3 amino acids: CASTTSGGTNTGELFF. The CDR3 DNA, read in part, is TGTGCCAGTACGACTAGCGGGGGGACGAACACCGGGGAG.

CDR3 DNA (partial): TGTGCCAGCAGCCTACCCATCGGGGGGGGTGGGAATGAG. Translated: CASSLPIGGGGNE. The whole CDR3 sequence reads CASSLPIGGGGNEQFF. V is TRBV7-8 and J is TRBJ2-1, with 8 nucleotides matching TRBD2. The read gets to within 3 residues of the CDR3 end, and the germline J gene fills in the rest. CDR1 and CDR2 from the germline V gene are SGHVS and FQNEAQ. V shed 5 bases, J shed 7 bases, and the junction held 13 bases outside the gene matches. This CDR3 comprises 16 residues.

With regard to this clone: The read ends 3 residues before the CDR3 terminus; that terminus is restored from the germline J gene. V gene TRBV20-1 combines with J gene TRBJ2-3, with D tentatively TRBD1 (5 bases). Germline assignment: CDR1 DFQATT and CDR2 SNEGSKA (reference sequence). There are 16 residues in the CDR3. Between the trimmed V and J ends, which lost 0 bases and 5 bases, there was a span of 18 bases. The CDR3 here is CSARDLRDRLGDTQYF. CDR3 DNA (partial): TGCAGTGCTAGAGATCTCAGGGATCGGCTGGGAGATACG.

Of note for this clone: The observed sequence ends 3 residues before the CDR3 terminus, with the missing tail filled in from the germline J gene. The chain is built from TRBV5-1 and TRBJ2-3, with 10 bases identical to TRBD2. Germline CDR1 and CDR2: SGHRS and YFSETQ. The CDR3 extends over 15 amino acids. Unmatched junction bases numbered 2, after V lost 0 bases and J lost 4 bases. CDR3 bases read: TGCGCCAGCAGCTTGGAACTAGCGGGGCCAGATACG. The encoded protein is CASSLELAGPDT. The CDR3 in its entirety is CASSLELAGPDTQYF.

The chain's CDR3 is CASSESGYSYEQYF. CDR3 DNA, as far as it was read: TGCGCCAGCAGTGAGAGCGGCTACTCCTACGAG. The chain carries TRBV10-2 and TRBJ2-7, with a weak D call TRBD2 (5 bases). The read ends 3 residues early relative to the CDR3; the germline J gene fills the gap. Trimming left V 2 bases short and J 0 bases short, with 8 bases between. The CDR3 consists of 14 residues. Germline V gives CDR1 WSHSY, CDR2 SAAADI.

For this clone: Its ends do not fully match the called genes, so a read error is possible. The CDR3 is cut off 3 residues early in the read; its end comes from the germline J gene. The rearrangement links TRBV29-1 to TRBJ2-5, with TRBD1 as a possible D gene (5 bases). Germline V gene data show CDR1 as SQVTM and CDR2 as ANQGSEA. CDR3 length: 13 amino acids. The sequenced CDR3 bases are TGCAGCTTTGACAGACTGGACCAAGAGACC. It is translated as CSFDRLDQET. In full, the CDR3 reads CSFDRLDQETQYF. The whole variable domain, remainder taken from reference TRBV29-1 and TRBJ2-5, is SAVISQKPSRDICQRGTSLTIQCQVDSQVTMMFWYRQQPGQSLTLIATANQGSEATYESGFVIDKFPISRPNLTFSTLTVSNMSPEDSSIYLCSFDRLDQETQYFGPGTRLLVL.

On this clone itself: The CDR3 end is not reached by the read, which stops 3 residues before it; the germline J gene fills it in. The rearrangement uses TRBV12-3 or TRBV12-4 and TRBJ2-1, with 9 bases identical to TRBD1. This CDR3 spans 15 amino acids. V was clipped by 4 bases and J by 8 bases; unmatched bases: 9. Partial CDR3 DNA: TGTGCCAGCAGTTCGTACCGGGACAGGGAGGATGAG. Encoded protein: CASSSYRDREDE. The entire CDR3 sequence reads CASSSYRDREDEQFF.

Turning to this clone: The CDR3 extends 3 residues past the end of the read, so its final part is completed from the germline J gene. The chain carries TRBV7-9 and TRBJ1-1, with 9 positions matching TRBD1. CDR1 SEHNR and CDR2 FQNEAQ come from the germline V gene (reference sequence). The CDR3 extends over 12 amino acids. Incomplete CDR3 DNA: TGTGCCAGCAGCCGGACAGGGGAGACA. It translates to CASSRTGET. The complete CDR3 reads CASSRTGETAFF.

For this clone: Read coverage stops 3 residues before the CDR3 terminus; the germline J gene supplies the remainder. This sequence joins TRBV2 and TRBJ2-7, with 13 bases that match TRBD2. The CDR3 runs 16 residues. V shed 6 bases, J shed 2 bases, and the junction held 7 bases outside the gene matches. Germline V lookup: CDR1 SNHLY, CDR2 FYNNEI. CDR3 DNA (partial): TGTGCCAGCAGAGGACTAGCGGGGGAGAGGCCCTACGAG. It yields the protein CASRGLAGERPYE. The whole CDR3 is CASRGLAGERPYEQYF.

Incomplete CDR3 DNA: TGTGCCAGTAGGACAGGGAACATT. Translating it yields CASRTGNI. The complete CDR3 sequence is CASRTGNIQYF. This chain connects TRBV19 to TRBJ2-4; 7 nucleotides match TRBD1. The CDR3 end falls 3 residues outside the read, so it is completed with the germline J gene. CDR1 is LNHDA, CDR2 SQIVND, per germline (reference sequence). This CDR3 contains 11 residues. V was clipped by 6 bases and J by 7 bases; unmatched bases: 0.

As concerns this clone: The CDR3 extends 3 residues past the end of the read, so its final part is completed from the germline J gene. The chain combines TRBV13 with TRBJ2-2, with TRBD1 as a possible D gene (6 bases). The CDR3 length is 14 residues. CDR1 and CDR2 from the germline V gene are PRHDT and FYEKMQ (reference sequence). Trimming cost V 4 bases and J 6 bases, with 12 bases left between them. CDR3 sequence reads: CASSSGTKAGELFF. The sequenced part of the CDR3 DNA is TGTGCCAGCAGCTCTGGGACAAAAGCCGGGGAG.

With regard to this clone: The read gets to within 3 residues of the CDR3 end, and the germline J gene fills in the rest. This sequence joins TRBV5-8 and TRBJ1-4; unclear D gene. Germline V gene data show CDR1 as SGHTS and CDR2 as YDEGEE. The CDR3 loop spans 11 amino acids. V lost 0 bases to trimming and J lost 10 bases, with 4 bases between them. CDR3 in amino acids: CASSLDGKLFF. The sequenced part of the CDR3 DNA is TGTGCCAGCAGCTTGGACGGAAAA. The full variable domain, completed using reference TRBV5-8 and TRBJ1-4, is EAGVTQSPTHLIKTRGQQATLRCSPISGHTSVYWYQQALGLGLQFLLWYDEGEERNRGNFPPRFSGRQFPNYSSELNVNALELEDSALYLCASSLDGKLFFGSGTQLSVL.

Comment on this clone: The read halts 3 residues ahead of the CDR3 end, with the missing end drawn from the germline J gene. The chain joins TRBV10-1 to TRBJ2-7; D unresolved. The CDR3 extends over 14 amino acids. V was trimmed by 0 bases and J by 3 bases, leaving 9 bases between them. Germline V CDR1 and CDR2: WNHNN, SYGVQD (reference sequence). The CDR3 bases that were read are TGCGCCAGCAGTGAGTCTAGCAAAAGCTACGAG. Its translation is CASSESSKSYE. In full, the CDR3 reads CASSESSKSYEQYF.

Points on this clone: The sequenced fragment ends 3 residues before the CDR3 boundary, so the rest is inferred from the germline J gene. The chain joins TRBV9 to TRBJ2-1; D is unresolved. V lost 3 bases and J 2 bases, leaving 12 bases between the germline ends. The CDR3 sequence is 15 residues long. Germline values: CDR1 SGDLS, CDR2 YYNGEE. This CDR3 reads CASSAYSWPYNEQFF. The sequenced CDR3 bases are TGTGCCAGCAGCGCCTACAGTTGGCCCTACAATGAG.

As concerns this clone: The CDR3 is cut off 3 residues early in the read; its end comes from the germline J gene. J is TRBJ1-2 and V is TRBV7-9; 8 nucleotides agree with TRBD1. CDR3 size: 15 residues. Trimming took 1 base from V and 7 from J; bases not matched to a gene: 8. CDR1 is SEHNR and CDR2 is FQNEAQ in the germline V gene (reference sequence). The CDR3 reads CASSLEETGGSGYTF. CDR3 DNA, as far as it was read: TGTGCCAGCAGCTTAGAAGAAACAGGGGGAAGTGGC.

In the case of this clone: Sequencing ends 3 residues short of the CDR3 end; the germline J gene provides the rest. This chain joins TRBV7-8 and TRBJ2-7, with TRBD1 as a possible D gene (6 bases). The CDR3 sequence is 14 residues long. V lost 1 base and J 3 bases, leaving 10 bases between the germline ends. Germline V gives CDR1 SGHVS, CDR2 FQNEAQ. This chain's CDR3 is CASSLENRDYEQYF. The covered CDR3 bases are TGTGCCAGCAGCTTAGAGAACAGGGACTACGAG.

With regard to this clone: Read sequence stops 3 residues before the CDR3 end, and the germline J gene provides the missing end. The V call is TRBV20-1, the J call TRBJ2-3; TRBD2 matches at 8 bases. The germline V gene encodes CDR1 DFQATT and CDR2 SNEGSKA (reference sequence). V shed 3 bases and J 0 bases; nucleotides not matched to a gene: 2. The CDR3 spans 14 residues. CDR3 DNA, as far as it was read: TGCAGTGCTAGCAGCGGGAGCAGCACAGATACG. Translation: CSASSGSSTDT. The whole CDR3 sequence reads CSASSGSSTDTQYF.

On this clone itself: Coverage ceases 3 residues before the CDR3 finishes, and the germline J gene fills in the end. The chain couples TRBV2 to TRBJ2-7; D is unresolved. Germline V gene lookup returns CDR1 SNHLY and CDR2 FYNNEI. The CDR3 is 13 amino acids. V was trimmed by 4 bases and J by 0 bases, leaving 7 bases between them. The covered CDR3 bases are TGTGCCAGCAGTGGTCTCGTCTCCTACGAG. It encodes CASSGLVSYE. The CDR3 in full is CASSGLVSYEQYF. The full variable domain, its missing parts supplied by reference TRBV2 and TRBJ2-7, is EPEVTQTPSHQVTQMGQEVILRCVPISNHLYFYWYRQILGQKVEFLVSFYNNEISEKSEIFDDQFSVERPDGSNFTLKIRSTKLEDSAMYFCASSGLVSYEQYFGPGTRLTVT.

In the case of this clone: The read ends 3 residues early relative to the CDR3; the germline J gene fills the gap. This chain connects TRBV11-3 to TRBJ2-5; 7 bases align to TRBD1. This CDR3 comprises 15 residues. J lost 3 bases, V lost 3 bases, and 7 bases had no gene match. Germline CDR1 is SGHNT and CDR2 is YENEEA. The CDR3 reads CASSLSVGTEETQYF. The sequenced part of the CDR3 DNA is TGTGCCAGCAGCTTGTCCGTAGGGACAGAAGAGACC.

Details on this clone: Read sequence stops 3 residues before the CDR3 end, and the germline J gene provides the missing end. V is TRBV29-1 and J is TRBJ2-7, with a weak D call TRBD2 (6 bases). V was cut by 7 bases and J by 0 bases, with 10 bases left in between. CDR1 is SQVTM and CDR2 is ANQGSEA in the germline V gene. CDR3 length: 12 amino acids. CDR3 sequence reads: CSGWDSSYEQYF. Incomplete CDR3 DNA: TGCAGCGGATGGGACTCCTCCTACGAG.

CDR3 loop: CASSGARYEQYF. The CDR3 DNA, read in part, is TGTGCCAGCAGTGGGGCACGGTACGAG. The chain recombines TRBV6-1 with TRBJ2-7; D not resolved. The DNA ends 3 residues before the CDR3 does, and the rest of the CDR3 is filled in from the germline J gene. CDR3 length: 12 residues. The V and J ends lost 4 bases and 4 bases respectively, with 8 bases between them. The germline V gene encodes CDR1 MNHNS and CDR2 SASEGT.

For this clone: The read stops 3 residues short of the end of the CDR3; the missing end is completed from the germline J gene. This chain joins TRBV29-1 and TRBJ2-7, with D maybe TRBD2 (5 bases). V lost 7 bases and J lost 0, with 13 bases in between. Germline values: CDR1 SQVTM, CDR2 ANQGSEA. This CDR3 is 13 amino acids long. The sequenced CDR3 bases are TGCAGCGCCCGGACTCGGAGCTCCTACGAG. Translated, it gives CSARTRSSYE. The CDR3 in its entirety is CSARTRSSYEQYF.

Comments on this clone: Coverage ceases 3 residues before the CDR3 finishes, and the germline J gene fills in the end. This chain links TRBV19 with TRBJ1-2, with D hard to call. V gave up 3 bases and J gave up 0 bases, with 11 bases separating them. The CDR3 length is 15 residues. Germline V CDR1 and CDR2: LNHDA, SQIVND (reference sequence). This chain's CDR3 is CASSISWQTNYGYTF. The CDR3 DNA, read in part, is TGTGCCAGTAGTATTTCGTGGCAAACTAACTATGGC.